These 23 T cell receptor beta chains originate from one sample sequenced in a study of CD8 T cells in ankylosing spondylitis. TCRdb processed the 5' RACE reads anew with MiXCR; each CDR3 protein has one entry. The sample lists about 350,000 distinct CDR3 sequences; around 20% were seen once. The sample taken for sequencing was blood, either unsorted or a sorted T cell fraction (not recorded which). All receptors come from a male donor with ankylosing spondylitis or in good health (not recorded which).

This clonotype has just a few counts. V is TRBV2 and J is TRBJ2-7; D unresolved. The V gene lost 4 bases and the J gene lost 2 bases, with 12 bases spanning the gap. The CDR3 is 14 residues long. The germline CDR1 and CDR2 sequences are SNHLY and FYNNEI. Here the CDR3 reads CASSGENGPYEQYF. The CDR3 DNA follows: TGTGCCAGCAGTGGGGAAAATGGGCCCTACGAGCAGTACTTC.

This clonotype occurred a few times. The chain carries TRBV6-5 and TRBJ2-5, with D tentatively TRBD2 (5 bases). Trimming pared 2 bases from V and 3 bases from J, leaving 10 bases between. The CDR3 covers 14 residues. The germline CDR1 and CDR2 sequences are MNHEY and SVGAGI. The CDR3 DNA follows: TGTGCCAGCAGTTACGCTAGCTCCGAAGAGACCCAGTACTTC. It is translated as CASSYASSEETQYF.

This clonotype has a handful of counts. The rearrangement joins TRBV24-1 to TRBJ2-7; 12 bases map to TRBD1. This CDR3 is 15 amino acids long. The germline gives CDR1 KGHDR, CDR2 SFDVKD. V gave up 10 bases and J gave up 6 bases; unmatched junction bases: 12. The CDR3 coding sequence is TGTGCCACGCGAATCTCCGGGACAGGGGGCTCCGAGCAGTACTTC. The encoded protein is CATRISGTGGSEQYF.

This clonotype came up a few times. J is TRBJ2-2 and V is TRBV12-3 or TRBV12-4, with TRBD2 as a possible D gene (5 bases). V lost 0 bases and J lost 7, with 9 bases in between. CDR3 length equals 14 residues. The CDR3 is CASSLAAGGGELFF. CDR3 nucleotides: TGTGCCAGCAGTTTAGCCGCGGGTGGCGGGGAGCTGTTTTTT.

This clonotype was counted only a few times. V and J are TRBV10-2 and TRBJ2-7; 11 bases fit TRBD2. This CDR3 is 16 amino acids long. The ends lost 3 bases at V and 0 bases at J; junction bases unmatched: 4. Germline V lookup: CDR1 WSHSY, CDR2 SAAADI. The CDR3 coding sequence is TGCGCCAGCAGTGACCTAGCGGGGGGCTTCTCCTACGAGCAGTACTTC. Encoded protein: CASSDLAGGFSYEQYF.

This clonotype showed up just a few times. The chain recombines TRBV12-3 or TRBV12-4 with TRBJ2-4; D is undetermined. CDR3 length: 13 residues. Between the trimmed V and J ends, which lost 5 bases and 5 bases, there was a span of 10 bases. The CDR3 DNA reads as TGTGCCAGCAGTCCCGGAAACGAAAACATTCAGTACTTC. This gives the protein CASSPGNENIQYF.

The gene calls are TRBV10-2 and TRBJ1-6; unclear D gene. The CDR3 spans 16 residues. Germline CDR1 reads WSHSY; CDR2 reads SAAADI. V shed 3 bases and J shed 0 bases, with 9 bases lying between them. CDR3 in DNA: TGCGCCAGCAGTGAATCCATAAGCTCCTATAATTCACCCCTCCACTTT. Protein product: CASSESISSYNSPLHF.

This clonotype showed up just a few times. The chain has TRBV5-1 and TRBJ1-2; perhaps TRBD1 as D (6 bases). The CDR3 consists of 14 residues. V was pared by 4 bases and J by 3 bases, with 13 bases between. Germline CDR1 reads SGHRS; CDR2 reads YFSETQ. The CDR3 nucleotides are TGCGCCAGCAGCGCAAACAGGGATGACTATGGCTACACCTTC. Translating gives CASSANRDDYGYTF. Based on the CDR3 plus reference TRBV5-1 and TRBJ1-2, the full variable domain is KAGVTQTPRYLIKTRGQQVTLSCSPISGHRSVSWYQQTPGQGLQFLFEYFSETQRNKGNFPGRFSGRQFSNSRSEMNVSTLELGDSALYLCASSANRDDYGYTFGSGTRLTVV.

The chain carries TRBV15 and TRBJ2-1; D unclear. This CDR3 region has 12 residues. V dropped 6 bases and J dropped 3 bases, with 6 bases sitting between them. Looked up from germline, CDR1 is LNHNV and CDR2 is YYDKDF (reference sequence). Here the CDR3 reads CATRGDYNEQFF. As DNA, the CDR3 is TGTGCCACCAGGGGCGACTACAATGAGCAGTTCTTC.

Only a few counts were recorded for this clonotype. This chain joins TRBV5-6 and TRBJ2-7, with TRBD1 as a possible D gene (5 bases). Trimming pared 0 bases from V and 3 bases from J, leaving 10 bases between. CDR3 length: 14 amino acids. CDR1 is SGHDT and CDR2 is YYEEEE in the germline V gene. CDR3 sequence (DNA): TGTGCCAGCAGCTTGGGACAGAGCAACTACGAGCAGTACTTC. Its protein product is CASSLGQSNYEQYF.

The genes are TRBV20-1 and TRBJ1-2; D not resolved. The CDR3 is 13 residues long. The germline V gene encodes CDR1 DFQATT and CDR2 SNEGSKA (reference sequence). V gave up 0 bases and J gave up 4 bases, with 9 bases separating them. In DNA, the CDR3 is TGCAGTGCTAGAGATATGGGGTCCTATGGCTACACCTTC. Translation gives CSARDMGSYGYTF.

The V gene is TRBV11-2, the J gene TRBJ2-7; 9 bases map to TRBD2. Germline trimming cut 4 bases from V and 0 bases from J; bases unmatched to any gene: 1. The CDR3 contains 14 residues. In germline, CDR1 is SGHAT, CDR2 FQNNGV. The CDR3 loop reads CASSSSGVSYEQYF. The CDR3 DNA is TGTGCCAGCAGCTCTAGCGGGGTCTCCTACGAGCAGTACTTC.

The genes are TRBV4-1 and TRBJ1-2; 7 nucleotides match TRBD1. Germline CDR1 MGHRA, CDR2 YSYEKL. V lost 8 bases to trimming and J lost 4 bases; unmatched junction nucleotides: 10. CDR3 size: 14 residues. The DNA for the CDR3 is TGCGCCAGCCGACCTACTACAGGGGCCTATGGCTACACCTTC. It specifies CASRPTTGAYGYTF.

The chain has TRBV12-3 or TRBV12-4 and TRBJ1-5; D not resolved. V lost 6 bases and J 4 bases, leaving 7 bases between the germline ends. This CDR3 spans 12 amino acids. The CDR3 reads CASSRTNQPQHF. CDR3 DNA: TGTGCCAGCAGCCGGACTAATCAGCCCCAGCATTTT.

This chain connects TRBV11-2 to TRBJ2-7; no clear D gene. CDR3 length equals 16 residues. The germline V gene encodes CDR1 SGHAT and CDR2 FQNNGV. With 0 bases removed from V and 0 bases from J, the gap between germline ends came to 12 bases. The CDR3 is CASSLDQVHPSYEQYF. CDR3 DNA: TGTGCCAGCAGCTTAGATCAGGTACACCCCTCCTACGAGCAGTACTTC.

A few counts support this clonotype. The chain links TRBV27 to TRBJ2-7; perhaps TRBD2 as D (5 bases). CDR1 is MNHEY and CDR2 is SMNVEV in the germline V gene (reference sequence). CDR3 size: 14 residues. V was pared by 4 bases and J by 4 bases, with 14 bases between. The CDR3 DNA reads as TGTGCCAGCAGTTCGGACTTGGCCCATTACGAGCAGTACTTC. This encodes CASSSDLAHYEQYF.

This clonotype has more than one count but fewer than ten. This chain's CDR3 is CASRVGPPYEQYF. In DNA, the CDR3 is TGTGCCAGCCGCGTCGGGCCCCCCTACGAGCAGTACTTC. This chain uses TRBV28 with TRBJ2-7; unclear D gene. V shed 8 bases and J shed 2 bases, with 13 bases lying between them. The germline CDR1 and CDR2 sequences are MDHEN and SYDVKM. This CDR3 spans 13 amino acids.

The CDR3 DNA reads as TGTGCCAGCAGGAGATTTGGGACTAGCGGTTACCAAGAGACCCAGTACTTC. Translating it yields CASRRFGTSGYQETQYF. The chain recombines TRBV6-1 with TRBJ2-5; 11 bases agree with TRBD2. The CDR3 loop spans 17 amino acids. Germline V gene sequence: CDR1 MNHNS, CDR2 SASEGT. V trimming: 6 bases; J trimming: 0 bases; junction bases outside the gene matches: 9.

This clonotype was counted a few times. The V call is TRBV7-3, the J call TRBJ2-7, with 8 bases fitting TRBD1. The CDR3 covers 13 residues. Germline CDR1 reads SGHTA; CDR2 reads FQGTGA. The trim removed 3 bases at V and 3 bases at J, leaving 1 base unmatched. CDR3 DNA: TGTGCCAGCAGCTTTACAGGGGGCTACGAGCAGTACTTC. This codes for CASSFTGGYEQYF.

This clonotype turned up a few times. The rearrangement uses TRBV12-3 or TRBV12-4 and TRBJ2-3, with 8 bases matching TRBD2. The CDR3 sequence is 15 residues long. V was clipped by 3 bases and J by 6 bases; unmatched bases: 8. The CDR3 here is CASSLSGGPLDTQYF. In nucleotides, the CDR3 is TGTGCCAGCAGTTTGTCGGGGGGGCCGCTGGATACGCAGTATTTT.

This rearrangement joins TRBV5-1 to TRBJ2-7, with D possibly TRBD2 on 7 matching bases. CDR1 and CDR2 (germline): SGHRS, YFSETQ. Trimming stripped 4 bases from V and 3 bases from J, with 23 bases between. This CDR3 spans 17 amino acids. CDR3 nucleotide sequence: TGCGCCAGCAGCCCCCGAGGGGGGGGCGTAAAAAGCTACGAGCAGTACTTC. This encodes CASSPRGGGVKSYEQYF.

There are a few counts of this clonotype. V usage is TRBV11-2 and J usage is TRBJ2-7, with D hard to call. From germline, CDR1 is SGHAT and CDR2 FQNNGV. The CDR3 covers 13 residues. With 5 bases removed from V and 2 bases from J, the gap between germline ends came to 10 bases. Here the CDR3 reads CASSPDATYEQYF. The DNA of the CDR3 is TGTGCCAGCAGCCCCGACGCAACCTACGAGCAGTACTTC. The full variable domain, in which reference TRBV11-2 and TRBJ2-7 provide the parts outside the CDR3, is EAGVAQSPRYKIIEKRQSVAFWCNPISGHATLYWYQQILGQGPKLLIQFQNNGVVDDSQLPKDRFSAERLKGVDSTLKIQPAKLEDSAVYLCASSPDATYEQYFGPGTRLTVT.

The chain carries TRBV6-5 and TRBJ2-2, with D hard to call. The CDR3 totals 15 residues. The germline CDR1 and CDR2 sequences are MNHEY and SVGAGI. Trimming removed 0 bases from V and 1 base from J, with 6 bases in between. The CDR3 is CASSYSALNTGELFF. DNA for the CDR3: TGTGCCAGCAGTTACTCAGCACTGAACACCGGGGAGCTGTTTTTT.